This record concerns one T cell receptor (beta chain) sequence. V dropped 4 bases and J dropped 5 bases, with 15 bases sitting between them. The CDR3 has 16 residues. Germline V gives CDR1 MDHEN, CDR2 SYDVKM. Both 60 Vbeta primers and 13 Jbeta primers went into the PCR. Measured with immunoSEQ multiplex PCR; TCRdb has only the in-frame clones, and not every one. The sample has over 150,000 clones, 77% seen once. The sample originates from a study of cytomegalovirus exposure and HLA in healthy donors. The TCR was taken from a male donor in good health and CMV-seropositive. The chain employs TRBV28 and TRBJ1-6; TRBD1 is a possible D gene (6 bases). The sequenced sample consisted of PBMCs. For the CDR3, the DNA is TGTGCCAGCAGTTCCGCGAGGGGGGGCCATAATTCACCCCTCCACTTT. Its protein is CASSSARGGHNSPLHF.